The entry below gives a single T cell receptor beta chain sequence along with its context. Sample treatment: randomized to nivolumab then ipilimumab (arm A) or the reverse (arm B). DNA-damaging chemotherapy had not been given to any patient beforehand. The assay was immunoSEQ multiplex PCR, and TCRdb's table has in-frame clones only and misses some. The sample contains about 4,700 clones, 20% to 25% of which appear only once. This sample was taken from a study of sequential checkpoint blockade in melanoma. About the research overall: TCRbeta immunosequencing was performed on DNA from approximately 93 pretreatment melanoma tumor samples. Matched biopsies came pretreatment and at week 13 for 20 to 25 patients.

The V gene lost 10 bases and the J gene lost 4 bases, with 13 bases spanning the gap. CDR1 is LNHDA and CDR2 is SQIVND in the germline V gene (reference sequence). CDR3 length: 12 amino acids. This specimen was tumor tissue (inferred from file names), taken from a patient given nivolumab and ipilimumab in sequence. The V gene is TRBV19, the J gene TRBJ1-2; D remains unclear. The TCR comes from a human donor with melanoma. CDR3 loop: CATQARFYGYTF. The CDR3 nucleotides are TGTGCCACCCAAGCGAGGTTCTATGGCTACACCTTC.